The entry below describes one T cell receptor beta chain. Its target is not known. The investigators amplified TCR beta CDR3 regions from RNA transcripts. First-round RT-PCR of the TCR CDR3 relied on the HTBI primer set. TCRdb fed the multiplex PCR reads into MiXCR, producing one record per CDR3 protein. The table has fewer than 350,000 distinct CDR3 sequences, roughly 15% seen once; the top ten hold 7.9%. These data originate in a study of T cells in Graves' hyperthyroidism and ophthalmopathy. Study at large: Sampling of peripheral blood happened at initial diagnosis, prior to any treatment. Study-wide findings and caveats: Using 13 V-J features, a model discriminated ophthalmopathy from stable hyperthyroidism. Expanded thyroid clonotypes (above 0.001) were mostly also found in blood.

Germline CDR1 DFQATT, CDR2 SNEGSKA (reference sequence). The germline V and J ends were trimmed by 6 bases and 4 bases, with 23 bases remaining between them. The CDR3 extends over 16 amino acids. This TCR was sampled from a woman aged 40 to 50 with Graves' hyperthyroidism. Sequencing was done on a sample of blood. The genes are TRBV20-1 and TRBJ2-3; D is possibly TRBD2 (6 bases). The CDR3 sequence: CSASEWRAPGADTQYF. The CDR3 nucleotides are TGCAGTGCCTCTGAATGGAGGGCCCCGGGCGCAGATACGCAGTATTTT.